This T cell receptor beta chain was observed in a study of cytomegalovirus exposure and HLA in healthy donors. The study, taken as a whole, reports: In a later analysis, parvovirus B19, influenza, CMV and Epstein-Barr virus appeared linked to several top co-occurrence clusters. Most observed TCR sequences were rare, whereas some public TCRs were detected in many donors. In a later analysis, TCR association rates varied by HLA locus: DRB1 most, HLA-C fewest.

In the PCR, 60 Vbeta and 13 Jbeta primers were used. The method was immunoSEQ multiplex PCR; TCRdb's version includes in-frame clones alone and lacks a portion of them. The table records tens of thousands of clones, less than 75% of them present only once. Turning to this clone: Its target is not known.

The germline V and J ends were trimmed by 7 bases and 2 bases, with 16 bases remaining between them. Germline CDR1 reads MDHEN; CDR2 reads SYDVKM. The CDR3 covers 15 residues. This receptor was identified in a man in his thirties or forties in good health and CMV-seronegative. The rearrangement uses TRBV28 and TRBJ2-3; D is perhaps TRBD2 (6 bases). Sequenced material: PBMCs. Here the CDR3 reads CASIRGAGHTDTQYF. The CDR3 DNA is TGTGCCAGCATCCGAGGAGCGGGCCACACAGATACGCAGTATTTT.